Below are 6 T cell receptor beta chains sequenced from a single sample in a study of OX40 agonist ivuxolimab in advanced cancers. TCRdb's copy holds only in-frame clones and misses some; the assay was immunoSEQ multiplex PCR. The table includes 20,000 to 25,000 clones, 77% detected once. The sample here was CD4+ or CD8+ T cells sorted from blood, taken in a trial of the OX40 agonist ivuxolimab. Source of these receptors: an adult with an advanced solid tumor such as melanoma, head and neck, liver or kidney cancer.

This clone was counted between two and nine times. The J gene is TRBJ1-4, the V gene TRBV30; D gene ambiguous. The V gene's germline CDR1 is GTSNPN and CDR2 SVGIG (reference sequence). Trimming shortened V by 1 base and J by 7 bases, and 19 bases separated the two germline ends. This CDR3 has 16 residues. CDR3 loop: CAWSGSMEVVREKLFF. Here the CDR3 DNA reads TGTGCCTGGAGTGGAAGTATGGAGGTGGTCCGTGAAAAACTGTTTTTT. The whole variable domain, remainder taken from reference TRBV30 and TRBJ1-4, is SQTIHQWPATLVQPVGSPLSLECTVEGTSNPNLYWYRQAAGRGLQLLFYSVGIGQISSEVPQNLSASRPQDRQFILSSKKLLLSDSGFYLCAWSGSMEVVREKLFFGSGTQLSVL.

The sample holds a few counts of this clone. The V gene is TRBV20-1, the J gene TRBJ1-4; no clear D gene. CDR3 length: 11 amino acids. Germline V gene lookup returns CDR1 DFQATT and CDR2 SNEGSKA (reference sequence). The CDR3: CSVKSKEKLFF. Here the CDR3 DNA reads TGCAGCGTGAAGAGTAAGGAAAAACTGTTTTTT.

CDR3 sequence (DNA): TGTGCCAGCAGCTTGTCGGGAGGCGAGCAGTACTTC. It is translated as CASSLSGGEQYF. The J gene is TRBJ2-7, the V gene TRBV5-4, with 7 bases matching TRBD2. V was pared by 1 base and J by 6 bases, with 1 base of the junction left unmatched. The length of the CDR3 is 12 residues. Germline CDR1 is SGHNT and CDR2 is YYREEE (reference sequence).

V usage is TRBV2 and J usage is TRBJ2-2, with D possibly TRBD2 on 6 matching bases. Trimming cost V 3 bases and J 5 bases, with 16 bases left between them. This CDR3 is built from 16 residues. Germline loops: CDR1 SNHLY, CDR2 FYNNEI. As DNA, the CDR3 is TGTGCCAGCAGTGATCAGCAGGGCGGGGAGACCGGGGAGCTGTTTTTT. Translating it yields CASSDQQGGETGELFF. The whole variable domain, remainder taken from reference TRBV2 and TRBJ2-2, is EPEVTQTPSHQVTQMGQEVILRCVPISNHLYFYWYRQILGQKVEFLVSFYNNEISEKSEIFDDQFSVERPDGSNFTLKIRSTKLEDSAMYFCASSDQQGGETGELFFGEGSRLTVL.

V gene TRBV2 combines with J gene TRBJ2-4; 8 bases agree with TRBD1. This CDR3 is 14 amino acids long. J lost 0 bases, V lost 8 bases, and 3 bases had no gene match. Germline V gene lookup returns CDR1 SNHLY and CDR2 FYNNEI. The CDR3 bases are TGTGCCAGCCGGGACAGGCTAGCCAAAAACATTCAGTACTTC. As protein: CASRDRLAKNIQYF.

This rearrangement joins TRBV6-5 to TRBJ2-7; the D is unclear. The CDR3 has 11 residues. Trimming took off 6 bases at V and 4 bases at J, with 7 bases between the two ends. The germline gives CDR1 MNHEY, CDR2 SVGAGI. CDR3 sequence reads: CASSIAYEQYF. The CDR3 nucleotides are TGTGCCAGCAGCATAGCTTACGAGCAGTACTTC.